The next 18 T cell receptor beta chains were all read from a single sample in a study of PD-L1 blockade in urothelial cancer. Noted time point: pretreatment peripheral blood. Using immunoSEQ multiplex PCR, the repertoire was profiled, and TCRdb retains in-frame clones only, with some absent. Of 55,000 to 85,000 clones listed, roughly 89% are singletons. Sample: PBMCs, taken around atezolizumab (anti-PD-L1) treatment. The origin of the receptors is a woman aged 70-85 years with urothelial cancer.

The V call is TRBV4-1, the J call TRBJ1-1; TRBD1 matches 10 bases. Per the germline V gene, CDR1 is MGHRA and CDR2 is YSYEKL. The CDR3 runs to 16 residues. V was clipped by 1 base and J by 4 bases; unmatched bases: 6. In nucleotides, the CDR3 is TGCGCCAGCAGCCAAGTTATGGGACAGGGGAGCACTGAAGCTTTCTTT. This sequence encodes CASSQVMGQGSTEAFF.

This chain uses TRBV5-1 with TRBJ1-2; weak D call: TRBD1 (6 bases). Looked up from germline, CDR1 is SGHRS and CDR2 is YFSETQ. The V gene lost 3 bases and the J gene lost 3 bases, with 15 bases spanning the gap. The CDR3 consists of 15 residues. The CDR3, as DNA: TGCGCCAGCAGCTCTTCAGGGGCCCTCCACTATGGCTACACCTTC. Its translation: CASSSSGALHYGYTF.

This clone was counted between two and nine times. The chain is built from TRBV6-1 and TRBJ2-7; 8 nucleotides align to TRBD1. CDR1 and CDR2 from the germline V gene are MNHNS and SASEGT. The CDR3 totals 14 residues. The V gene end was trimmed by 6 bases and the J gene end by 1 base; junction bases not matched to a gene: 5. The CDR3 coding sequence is TGTGCCAGCAGGTGGACAGGGTCATCCTACGAGCAGTACTTC. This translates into CASRWTGSSYEQYF.

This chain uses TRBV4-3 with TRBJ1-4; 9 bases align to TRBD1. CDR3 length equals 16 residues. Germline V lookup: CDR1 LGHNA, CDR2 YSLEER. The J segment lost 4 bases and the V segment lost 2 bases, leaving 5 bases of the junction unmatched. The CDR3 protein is CASSQHRGRINEKLFF. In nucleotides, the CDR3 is TGCGCCAGCAGCCAACACAGGGGGCGTATTAATGAAAAACTGTTTTTT.

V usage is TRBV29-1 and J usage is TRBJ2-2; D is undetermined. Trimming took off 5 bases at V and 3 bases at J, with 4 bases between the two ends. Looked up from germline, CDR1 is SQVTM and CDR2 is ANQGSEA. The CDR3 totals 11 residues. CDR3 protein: CSVRHTGELFF. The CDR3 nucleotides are TGCAGCGTTCGTCACACCGGGGAGCTGTTTTTT.

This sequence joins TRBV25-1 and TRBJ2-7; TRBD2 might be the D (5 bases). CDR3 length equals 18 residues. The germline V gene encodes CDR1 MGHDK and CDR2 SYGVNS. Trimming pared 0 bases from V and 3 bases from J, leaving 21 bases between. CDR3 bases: TGTGCCAGCAGTGAATATGGTCTTAAGCCGGGAAGCGGCTACGAGCAGTACTTC. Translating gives CASSEYGLKPGSGYEQYF.

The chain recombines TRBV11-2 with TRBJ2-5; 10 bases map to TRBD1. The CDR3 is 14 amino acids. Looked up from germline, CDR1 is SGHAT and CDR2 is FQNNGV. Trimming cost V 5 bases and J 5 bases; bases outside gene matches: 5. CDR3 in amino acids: CASSARTGGETQYF. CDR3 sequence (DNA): TGTGCCAGCAGCGCGAGGACAGGGGGGGAGACCCAGTACTTC.

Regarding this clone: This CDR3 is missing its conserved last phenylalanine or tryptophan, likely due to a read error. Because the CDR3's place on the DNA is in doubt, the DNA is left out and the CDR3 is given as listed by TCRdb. CDR3: CASSLGGRQGNLT. The chain employs TRBV5-4 and TRBJ1-2; no DNA check was done on the table's D call, TRBD1. Germline V gives CDR1 SGHNT, CDR2 YYREEE (reference sequence). The CDR3 region is 13 residues in length, termini included.

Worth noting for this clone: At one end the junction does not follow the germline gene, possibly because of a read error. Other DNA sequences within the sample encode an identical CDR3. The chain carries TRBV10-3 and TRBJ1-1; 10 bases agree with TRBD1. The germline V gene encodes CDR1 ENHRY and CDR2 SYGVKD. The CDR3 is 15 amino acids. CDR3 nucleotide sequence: TGTGCCATCAGTGAGTCGGGACAGGGGAACACTGAGGCTTTCTTT. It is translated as CAISESGQGNTEAFF.

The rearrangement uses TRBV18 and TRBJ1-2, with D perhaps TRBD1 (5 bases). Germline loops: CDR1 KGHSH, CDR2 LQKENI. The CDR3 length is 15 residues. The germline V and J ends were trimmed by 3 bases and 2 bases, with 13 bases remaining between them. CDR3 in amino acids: CASSPARGLNYGYTF. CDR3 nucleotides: TGTGCCAGCTCACCCGCCCGGGGACTCAACTATGGCTACACCTTC.

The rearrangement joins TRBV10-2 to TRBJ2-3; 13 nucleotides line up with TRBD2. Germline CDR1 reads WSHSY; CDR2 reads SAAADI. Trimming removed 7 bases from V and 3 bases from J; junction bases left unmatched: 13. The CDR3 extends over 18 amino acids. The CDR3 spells CASTAPIRLAGGTDTQYF. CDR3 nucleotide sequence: TGCGCCAGCACCGCCCCAATCCGACTAGCGGGGGGAACAGATACGCAGTATTTT.

The CDR3 reads CASGPGQGAGQPQHF. CDR3 nucleotides: TGTGCCAGTGGCCCGGGACAGGGGGCTGGACAGCCCCAGCATTTT. This chain links TRBV19 with TRBJ1-5; 12 positions agree with TRBD1. This CDR3 region has 15 residues. J was trimmed by 7 bases and V by 8 bases; bases with no gene match: 9. Looked up from germline, CDR1 is LNHDA and CDR2 is SQIVND (reference sequence).

This chain's CDR3 is CASKSGTGLTYEQYF. CDR3 nucleotide sequence: TGTGCCAGCAAAAGTGGGACAGGCCTTACCTACGAGCAGTACTTC. The rearrangement joins TRBV6-5 to TRBJ2-7; the match to TRBD1 covers 8 bases. V was clipped by 7 bases and J by 2 bases; unmatched bases: 10. Germline loops: CDR1 MNHEY, CDR2 SVGAGI. This CDR3 is built from 15 residues.

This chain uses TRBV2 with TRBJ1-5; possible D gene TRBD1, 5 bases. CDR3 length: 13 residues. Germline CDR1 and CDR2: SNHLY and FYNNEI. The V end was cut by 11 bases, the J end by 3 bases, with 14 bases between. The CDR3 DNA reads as TGTGCCGCTCGAGCAGGGTTCAATCAGCCCCAGCATTTT. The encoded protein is CAARAGFNQPQHF.

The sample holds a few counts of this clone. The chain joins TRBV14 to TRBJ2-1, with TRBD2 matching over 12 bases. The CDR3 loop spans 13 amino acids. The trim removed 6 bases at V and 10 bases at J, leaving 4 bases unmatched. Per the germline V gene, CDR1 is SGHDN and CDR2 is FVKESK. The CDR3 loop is CASSTGTSGEQFF. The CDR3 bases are TGTGCCAGCAGTACCGGGACTAGCGGGGAGCAGTTCTTC.

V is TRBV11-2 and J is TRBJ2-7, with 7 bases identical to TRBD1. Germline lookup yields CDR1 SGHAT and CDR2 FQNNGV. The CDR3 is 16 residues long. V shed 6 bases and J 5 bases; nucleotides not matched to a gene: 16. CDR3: CASRRIYGTARHEQYF. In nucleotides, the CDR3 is TGTGCCAGCAGGCGAATTTACGGGACAGCGCGGCACGAGCAGTACTTC.

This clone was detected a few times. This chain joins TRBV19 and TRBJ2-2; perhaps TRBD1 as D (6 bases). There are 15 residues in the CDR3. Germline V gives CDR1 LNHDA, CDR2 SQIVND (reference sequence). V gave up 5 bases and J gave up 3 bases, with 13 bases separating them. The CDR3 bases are TGTGCCAGTAGTGGGTCCACAGGGTACACCGGGGAGCTGTTTTTT. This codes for CASSGSTGYTGELFF.

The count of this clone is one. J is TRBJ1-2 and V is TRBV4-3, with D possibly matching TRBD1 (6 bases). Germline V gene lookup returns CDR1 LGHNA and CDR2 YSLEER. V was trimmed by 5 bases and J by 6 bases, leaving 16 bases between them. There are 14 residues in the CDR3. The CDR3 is CASSAQWDNDGYTF. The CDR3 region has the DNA TGCGCCAGCAGCGCCCAGTGGGACAATGATGGCTACACCTTC.